This paragraph covers one T cell receptor (beta chain) sequence. The antigen this receptor binds is unknown. The input lacks base qualities; no much larger clone sits a single base away. TCRbeta CDR3 regions were amplified from genomic DNA using the immunoSEQ Assay, a bias-controlled multiplex PCR. Per the authors' processing: The number of nucleated cells in each sample was estimated from the amplification of reference gene primers within the assay. To quantify the absolute abundance of each unique TCRbeta CDR3 rearrangement, sequence reads were collapsed and filtered. For each sample, productive Simpson clonality was calculated as the square root of Simpson's diversity index across productive rearrangements. The immuneACCESS repertoire file appears here via TCRdb, limited to in-frame rearrangements. These files lack a portion of the clones; in checked studies, under half of the deficit traces to unresolved V genes, and the cause of the others is not known. V and J calls and clone size are those listed in that table; D and trimming were worked out from the DNA. Counted in this sample were 100,000 to 150,000 clones; about nine tenths of them appeared once. Approximately 7.2% of the sample is held by the ten biggest clonotypes.

The sample is drawn from a study of blood T cell repertoires in COVID-19 (dated by TCRdb to 2018 to 2020). With regard to the full study: Samples from collaborators originated in the United States, Italy and Spain and spanned both the acute and convalescent phases of COVID-19. The material from the prospective study consisted of cDNA or gDNA derived from T cells, B-cell-depleted T cells, or PBMCs. Subjects who had been exposed to COVID-19, were actively infected with it, or had recovered from it provided the deeply sampled blood TCRbeta repertoires that made up the dataset. A freely available public database, intended as a resource for researchers studying the immune response to SARS-CoV-2, is where the repertoires were released. The samples were drawn from two sources: the first 160 participants of the ongoing ImmuneRACE study, and 1,000 to 1,500 subjects contributed by 6 global collaborators. A de-identified subject ID, COVID-19 status, age in years and sex were almost always included in the sample metadata. Where available, HLA class I and class II types were obtained from metadata supplied by the sample provider rather than from assay-based typing. Results and caveats for the whole study, not just this receptor: Clinical and demographic metadata were provided uncurated, with the amount varying by source and participant.

Another Seattle source contributed samples from volunteer blood donors who had recovered from COVID-19. Collaborating institutions collected whole blood in K2EDTA tubes following their own protocols. For TCRbeta analysis, collaborator samples were shipped as frozen whole blood, as isolated PBMCs, or as DNA extracted from either sample type. The germline V gene supplies CDR1 SQVTM and CDR2 ANQGSEA. A distance of 7 bases separates the germline ends of V and J, which lose 0 bases and 0 bases respectively. There are 14 amino acids in the CDR3, from cysteine to phenylalanine inclusive. CDR3 DNA is the only sequence kept; it has 42 bases, read in frame from the first base.

This TCR was recovered from a man between 65 and 85 years old who had recovered from COVID-19. The sequenced sample was peripheral blood. The V and J segments used are TRBV29-1 and TRBJ2-3; no confident D gene assignment can be made. CDR3 reads: CSVEESVSTDTQYF. The DNA reads TGCAGCGTTGAAGAGTCAGTTAGCACAGATACGCAGTATTTT.